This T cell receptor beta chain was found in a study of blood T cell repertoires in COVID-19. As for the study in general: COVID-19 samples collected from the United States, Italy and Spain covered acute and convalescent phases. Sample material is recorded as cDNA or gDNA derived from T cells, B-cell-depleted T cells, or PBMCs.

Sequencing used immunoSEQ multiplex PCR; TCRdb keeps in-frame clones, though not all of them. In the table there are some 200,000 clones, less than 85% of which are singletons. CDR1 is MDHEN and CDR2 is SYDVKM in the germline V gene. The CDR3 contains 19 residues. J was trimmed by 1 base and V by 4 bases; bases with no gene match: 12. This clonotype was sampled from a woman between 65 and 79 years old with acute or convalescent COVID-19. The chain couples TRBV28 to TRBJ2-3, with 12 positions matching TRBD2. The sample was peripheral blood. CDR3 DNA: TGTGCCAGCAGTTCTAAGCGGATACTAGCGGGAGGCCGCACAGATACGCAGTATTTT. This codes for CASSSKRILAGGRTDTQYF.